This T cell receptor beta chain was found in a study of blood T cell repertoires in COVID-19 (dated by TCRdb to about 2020). Notes on the research overall: Samples from collaborators originated in the United States, Italy and Spain and spanned both the acute and convalescent phases of COVID-19. Samples came from the ongoing ImmuneRACE study (first 160 participants) plus 1,254 subjects from 6 global collaborators. The material from the prospective study consisted of cDNA or gDNA derived from T cells, B-cell-depleted T cells, or PBMCs. Subjects who had been exposed to COVID-19, were actively infected with it, or had recovered from it provided the deeply sampled blood TCRbeta repertoires that made up the dataset. Sample metadata almost always included a de-identified subject ID, COVID-19 status, age in years and sex. Where HLA class I and class II types were available, the types were taken from metadata supplied by the sample provider, not from assay-based typing. A freely available public database, intended as a resource for researchers studying the immune response to SARS-CoV-2, is where the repertoires were released. General conclusions and limits of the study: How much clinical and demographic metadata was included differed by source and by participant, and the metadata was provided uncurated.

The immunoSEQ Assay, a bias-controlled multiplex PCR, was used to amplify TCRbeta CDR3 regions from genomic DNA. The study's processing was this. Nucleated cell counts per sample were estimated from amplification of reference gene primers within the assay. To quantify the absolute abundance of each unique TCRbeta CDR3 rearrangement, sequence reads were collapsed and filtered. For each sample, productive Simpson clonality was calculated as the square root of Simpson's diversity index over productive rearrangements. TCRdb carries this immuneACCESS record with in-frame sequences only. Its versions omit some clonotypes, under half of them owing to an unresolved V gene in the studies checked, with the rest unexplained. For V, J and clone size, that table is used; D and trimming come from the DNA. Counted in this sample were more than 150,000 clones; 70% to 90% of them appeared once. The top ten hold 0.99% of the sample.

The collaborating institutions used their own protocols to collect whole blood in K2EDTA tubes. For TCRbeta analysis, collaborator samples were shipped as frozen whole blood, as isolated PBMCs, or as DNA extracted from either sample type. This clone appeared a single time. The antigen it binds to is not known. No base qualities exist here, and no much larger clone lies one base off it. The specimen sequenced was peripheral blood. The TCR was taken from a man aged 18 to 30 with acute or convalescent COVID-19.

The nucleotide sequence is given as TGTGCCAGCAGAACTACCGGGACTAATAATTCACCCCTCCACTTT. Its protein product is CASRTTGTNNSPLHF. In this chain, TRBV11-2 is recombined with TRBJ1-6, and perhaps TRBD1 as D gene, on 5 matching bases. Based on the germline V gene, the CDR1 and CDR2 sequences are SGHAT and FQNNGV. The CDR3 holds 15 amino acids from the cysteine to the phenylalanine. Solely the CDR3 DNA is kept, with 45 bases framed from the first base. Between the V and J ends, shortened by 6 bases and 5 bases respectively, the junction contains 14 bases.